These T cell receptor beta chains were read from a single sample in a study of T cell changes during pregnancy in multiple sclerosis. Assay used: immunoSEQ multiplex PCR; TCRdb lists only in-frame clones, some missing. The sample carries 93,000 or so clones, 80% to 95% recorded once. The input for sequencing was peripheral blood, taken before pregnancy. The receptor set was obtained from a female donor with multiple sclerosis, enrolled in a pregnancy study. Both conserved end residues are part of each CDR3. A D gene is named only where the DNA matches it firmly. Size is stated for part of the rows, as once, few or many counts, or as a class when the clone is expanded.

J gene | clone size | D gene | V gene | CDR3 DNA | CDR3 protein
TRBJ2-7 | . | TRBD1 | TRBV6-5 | TGTGCCAGCAGTCCCGGGACAGGGTTTGGCGAGCAGTACTTC | CASSPGTGFGEQYF
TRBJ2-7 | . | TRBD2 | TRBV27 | TGTGCCAGCAGTTGGCTAGCGGGAGGGCCGAACGAGCAGTACTTC | CASSWLAGGPNEQYF
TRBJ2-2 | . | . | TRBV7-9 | TGTGCCAGCAGCGTCGGAGTCGCGAACACCGGGGAGCTGTTTTTT | CASSVGVANTGELFF
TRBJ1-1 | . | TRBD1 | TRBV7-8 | TGTGCCAGCAGCTTAAGGGTTAACAGGGGGCACAACACTGAAGCTTTCTTT | CASSLRVNRGHNTEAFF
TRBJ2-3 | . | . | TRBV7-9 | TGTGCCAGCACCCAAGGGGGGGCCAGCACAGATACGCAGTATTTT | CASTQGGASTDTQYF
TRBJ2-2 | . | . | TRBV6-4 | TGTGCCAGCAGCTCCGTCAGCGGGCTACCGTCCGGGGAGCTGTTTTTT | CASSSVSGLPSGELFF
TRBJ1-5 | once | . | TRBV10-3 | TGTGCCACCGCGGAAAGTGGGCCAGGGCGGGAGAGCAATCAGCCCCAGCATTTT | CATAESGPGRESNQPQHF
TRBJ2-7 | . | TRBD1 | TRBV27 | TGTGCCAGCAGAGCGGACAGGTCCGTTCGTTCCAATTACGAGCAGTACTTC | CASRADRSVRSNYEQYF
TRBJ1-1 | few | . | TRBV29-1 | TGCAGCGTTGGGCCGGGGGTAAACACTGAAGCTTTCTTT | CSVGPGVNTEAFF
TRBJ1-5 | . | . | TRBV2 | TGTGCCAGCCAGGGACTAAACAACCAGCCCCAGCATTTT | CASQGLNNQPQHF
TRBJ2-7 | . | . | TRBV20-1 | TGCAGTGCCGCGCTTACGAGCGAGCAGTACTTC | CSAALTSEQYF
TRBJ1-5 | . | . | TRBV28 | TGTGCCAGCAGAGGGATGCGGGGGTTGGGCAATCAGCCCCAGCATTTT | CASRGMRGLGNQPQHF
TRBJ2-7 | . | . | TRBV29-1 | TGCAGCGTTGGGTTTCCCTGGGGGCTCGAGCAGTACTTC | CSVGFPWGLEQYF
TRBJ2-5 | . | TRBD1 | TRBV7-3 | TGTGCCAGCAGCTTTACAGGGGCATCAAAAGAGACCCAGTACTTC | CASSFTGASKETQYF
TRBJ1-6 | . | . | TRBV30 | TGTGCCTGGAGGAACAGCCACAATTCACCCCTCCACTTT | CAWRNSHNSPLHF
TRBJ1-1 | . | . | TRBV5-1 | TGCGCCAGCAGCTTGGCCGGGGGGGCTAACACTGAAGCTTTCTTT | CASSLAGGANTEAFF
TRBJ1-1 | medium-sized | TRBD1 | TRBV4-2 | TGTGCCAGCAGCCAAGCTAAAACAGGGGGCACTGAAGCTTTCTTT | CASSQAKTGGTEAFF
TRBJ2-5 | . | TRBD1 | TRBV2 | TGTGCCAGCACTGCGGACAGGGTGGGGGAGACCCAGTACTTC | CASTADRVGETQYF
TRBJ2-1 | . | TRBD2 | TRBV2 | TGTGCCAGCAGTTCCCTCGGGACTAGCGGTAATGAGCAGTTCTTC | CASSSLGTSGNEQFF
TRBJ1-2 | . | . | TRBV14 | TGTGCCAGCAGCCAAAACCGACAGGCCCCCCGGAATGGCTACACCTTC | CASSQNRQAPRNGYTF
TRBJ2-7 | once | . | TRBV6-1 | TGTGCCACCCCGTTCTGGTTCGAGTTTTCGTGGGAGCAGTACTTC | CATPFWFEFSWEQYF
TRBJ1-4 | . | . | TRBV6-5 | TGTGCCAGCAGTTACTCCAGGGTGGGCGGTGAAAAACTGTTTTTT | CASSYSRVGGEKLFF
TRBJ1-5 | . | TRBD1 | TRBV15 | TGTGCCACCAGTCCCGACAGGGGCTATAGTCAGCCCCAGCATTTT | CATSPDRGYSQPQHF
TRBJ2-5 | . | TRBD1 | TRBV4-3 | TGCGCCAGCAGCCGGGACAGGGGTGCCGAAGAGACCCAGTACTTC | CASSRDRGAEETQYF
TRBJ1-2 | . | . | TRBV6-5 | TGTGCCAGCCGGGGTCTTCGGGATGGCTACACCTTC | CASRGLRDGYTF
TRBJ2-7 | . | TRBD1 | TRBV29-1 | TGCAGCGTTAGGGACAGTGATTCCTACGAGCAGTACTTC | CSVRDSDSYEQYF
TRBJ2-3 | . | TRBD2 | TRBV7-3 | TGTGCCAGCAGCTTATTGTCCGGGTCGGCAGCGGGGGGGCTGGGAGATACGCAGTATTTT | CASSLLSGSAAGGLGDTQYF
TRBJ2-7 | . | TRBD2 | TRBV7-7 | TGTGCCAGCAGCTTAGGCGGGGGGGCCTCCGAGCAGTACTTC | CASSLGGGASEQYF
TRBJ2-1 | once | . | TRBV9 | TGTGCCAGCAGCGTAGGAACTAGCTCCGATGAGCAGTTCTTC | CASSVGTSSDEQFF
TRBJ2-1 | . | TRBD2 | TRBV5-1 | TGCGCCAGCAGCCTCCGGACTAGCGGGACCTCCTACAATGAGCAGTTCTTC | CASSLRTSGTSYNEQFF
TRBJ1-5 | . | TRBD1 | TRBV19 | TGTGCCAGTCATCCCGGACAGGGAATAGGTCAGCCCCAGCATTTT | CASHPGQGIGQPQHF
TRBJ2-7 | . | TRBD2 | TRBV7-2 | TGTGCCAGCAGCTTACCCGGCCTAGCGGACAATTCCTACGAGCAGTACTTC | CASSLPGLADNSYEQYF
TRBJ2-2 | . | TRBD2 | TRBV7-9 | TGTGCCAGCATCCAGCGGGAGGGCCAGGTCGGGGAGCTGTTTTTT | CASIQREGQVGELFF
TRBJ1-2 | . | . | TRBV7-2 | TGTGCCAGCAGTCCCCCTGGGGCAGGGGTCTATGGCTACACCTTC | CASSPPGAGVYGYTF
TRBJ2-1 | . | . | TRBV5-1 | TGCGCCAGCAGCCCTAATCAGGGTGGTGAGCAGTTCTTC | CASSPNQGGEQFF
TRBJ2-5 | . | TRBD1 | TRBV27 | TGTGCCAGCAGTTTGCTACCCCCGGGACAGGGCGTACGGCAAGAGACCCAGTACTTC | CASSLLPPGQGVRQETQYF
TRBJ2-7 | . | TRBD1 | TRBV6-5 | TGTGCCAGCAATCAGGGAGACAGGGCCTACGAGCAGTACTTC | CASNQGDRAYEQYF
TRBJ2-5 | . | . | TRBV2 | TGTGCCAGCAGCCCTCAAGAGACCCAGTACTTC | CASSPQETQYF
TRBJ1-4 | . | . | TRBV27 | TGTGCCAGCAGTTTAATAAGGGGGAATGAAAAACTGTTTTTT | CASSLIRGNEKLFF
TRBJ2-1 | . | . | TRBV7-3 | TGTGCCAGCAGCTTAACGCCTAGGGGGGGTCGGAATGAGCAGTTCTTC | CASSLTPRGGRNEQFF
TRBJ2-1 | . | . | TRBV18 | TGTGCCAGCTCCACAGGGAGAACCTACAATGAGCAGTTCTTC | CASSTGRTYNEQFF
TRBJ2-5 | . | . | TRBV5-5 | TGTGCCAGCAGCTATAGAGGTTTCGGTGGAGAGACCCAGTACTTC | CASSYRGFGGETQYF
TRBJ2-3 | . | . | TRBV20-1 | TGCAGTGCTCTATGGGGGGGCACGCAGTATTTT | CSALWGGTQYF
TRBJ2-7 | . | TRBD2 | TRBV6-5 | TGTGCCAGCAGCCGGACTAGATCTTCCTACGAGCAGTACTTC | CASSRTRSSYEQYF
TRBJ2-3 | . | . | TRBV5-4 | TGTGCCAGCAGCCCTCAGGCGGGTACAGATACGCAGTATTTT | CASSPQAGTDTQYF
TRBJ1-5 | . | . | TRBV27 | TGTGCCAGCAGTTTAAGGGGGGGGGCGAGCGGCGATCAGCCCCAGCATTTT | CASSLRGGASGDQPQHF
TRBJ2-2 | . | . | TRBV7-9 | TGTGCCAGCAGCCTATACACCGGGGAGCTGTTTTTT | CASSLYTGELFF
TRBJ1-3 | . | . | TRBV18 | TGTGCCAGCTCACCACCGTCTAGAGGAAACACCATATATTTT | CASSPPSRGNTIYF
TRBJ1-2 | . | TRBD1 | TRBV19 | TGTGCCAGTAGTCCGTGGGACAGTAACTATGGCTACACCTTC | CASSPWDSNYGYTF
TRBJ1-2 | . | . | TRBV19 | TGTGCCAGTAGTATGGGGACTACCGCCCGAAGATACTATGGCTACACCTTC | CASSMGTTARRYYGYTF
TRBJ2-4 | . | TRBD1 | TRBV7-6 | TGTGCCAGCAGCTTAGCTACAGGGGACCCCAAAAACATTCAGTACTTC | CASSLATGDPKNIQYF
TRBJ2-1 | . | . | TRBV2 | TGTGCCAGCATTCCTAGCTTTTACCGCTCCTACAATGAGCAGTTCTTC | CASIPSFYRSYNEQFF
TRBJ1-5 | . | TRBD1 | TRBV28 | TGTGCCAGCAATGAGGACAGGGGTGGAAGCAATCAGCCCCAGCATTTT | CASNEDRGGSNQPQHF